This T cell receptor beta chain stems from a study of T cell clonality in common variable immunodeficiency. The repertoire was sequenced with immunoSEQ multiplex PCR; TCRdb's copy has only in-frame clones and lacks some. The repertoire yields around 29,000 clones, none seen only once; the top ten contain 4.5%. This clone has a count of ten or more. The sequence runs out 3 residues before the end of the CDR3; the remainder is reconstructed from the germline J gene. Blood samples were heparinized, roughly 5 to 8 ml per donor. This CDR3 comprises 15 residues. J gave up 1 base and V 4 bases, and 2 bases lay outside the gene matches. CDR1 LNHDA and CDR2 SQIVND come from the germline V gene (reference sequence).

Sequencing input: peripheral blood mononuclear cells. The chain combines TRBV19 with TRBJ2-3; 10 bases align to TRBD2. This clonotype was sampled from a person aged 18 to 75 in good health. The CDR3: CASSTSGRGTDTQYF. The covered CDR3 bases are TGTGCCAGTAGTACAAGCGGGAGGGGCACAGATACG.